The sequence of this T cell receptor beta chain was determined in a study of glioma-infiltrating T cells. CDR1 is SGHKS, CDR2 YYEKEE, per germline (reference sequence). This CDR3 comprises 14 residues. V was pared by 2 bases and J by 0 bases, with 8 bases between. Amplification of TCR alpha and beta CDR3 regions from RNA used iRepertoire nested multiplex PCR. TCRdb used MiXCR to reprocess the multiplex PCR reads, holding one entry per CDR3 protein. The table lists over 130,000 distinct CDR3 sequences, about 39% of them singletons. This clonotype turned up a few times. This rearrangement joins TRBV5-5 to TRBJ2-5; D is perhaps TRBD1 (6 bases). This clonotype originated in a human donor with low-grade glioma or glioblastoma, undergoing nonglioma brain surgery, or in good health (not recorded which). The sample comprised glioma tissue, nonneoplastic brain tissue, or PBMCs (not recorded which). In DNA, the CDR3 is TGTGCCAGCAGCTTTGGACAGAACCAAGAGACCCAGTACTTC. This sequence encodes CASSFGQNQETQYF. The whole variable domain, remainder taken from reference TRBV5-5 and TRBJ2-5, is DAGVTQSPTHLIKTRGQQVTLRCSPISGHKSVSWYQQVLGQGPQFIFQYYEKEERGRGNFPDRFSARQFPNYSSELNVNALLLGDSALYLCASSFGQNQETQYFGPGTRLLVL.